This T cell receptor beta chain was documented in a study of T cells after yellow fever vaccination. As for the study in general: Fractions of low cell number were prepared using SMART-Seq v4 Ultra Low Input.

Comment on this clonotype: Its antigen remains unidentified.

5'RACE template switching generated TCR cDNA, adding a universal primer site and UMIs. TCRdb processed the 5' RACE reads anew with MiXCR; each CDR3 protein has one entry. In the table there are around 350,000 distinct CDR3 sequences, more than 9% of which are singletons. Study outcomes and limitations: Clonotypes appearing in both CD4 and CD8 compartments existed, and their share was small. Contamination by abundant bulk-population clonotypes could be present in FACS-sorted repertoires.

This specimen consisted of PBMCs, obtained on the day of the first yellow fever vaccination. The sequence derives from a man in his late teens or twenties who received the YFV17D yellow fever vaccine.

The CDR3 sequence is CASSPTDTEAFF. Here the CDR3 DNA reads TGTGCCAGCAGCCCGACGGACACTGAAGCTTTCTTT. The chain links TRBV7-9 to TRBJ1-1, with no clear D. Deletions cut 5 bases from V and 3 bases from J, with 7 bases between. Germline V CDR1 and CDR2: SEHNR, FQNEAQ (reference sequence). The CDR3 is 12 residues long.